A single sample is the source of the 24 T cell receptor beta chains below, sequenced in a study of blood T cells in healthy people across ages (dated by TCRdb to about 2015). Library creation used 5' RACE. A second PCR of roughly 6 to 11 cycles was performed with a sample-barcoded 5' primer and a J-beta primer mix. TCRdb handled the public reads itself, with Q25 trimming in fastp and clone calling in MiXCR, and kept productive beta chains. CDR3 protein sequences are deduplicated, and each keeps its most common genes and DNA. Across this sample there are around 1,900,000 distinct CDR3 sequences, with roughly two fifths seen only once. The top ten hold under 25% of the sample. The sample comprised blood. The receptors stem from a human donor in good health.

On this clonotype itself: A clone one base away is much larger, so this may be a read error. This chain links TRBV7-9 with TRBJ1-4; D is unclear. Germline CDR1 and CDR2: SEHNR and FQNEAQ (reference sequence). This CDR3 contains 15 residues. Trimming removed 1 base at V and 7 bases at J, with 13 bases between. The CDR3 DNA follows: TGTGCCAGCAGCTTAGGTCAGGTTGACGGTGAAAAACTGTTTTTT. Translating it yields CASSLGQVDGEKLFF.

CDR3 in DNA: TGTGCCAGCAGCTTAAGAGACCCAGGGTACGAGCAGTACTTC. Protein sequence: CASSLRDPGYEQYF. The V and J genes are TRBV13 and TRBJ2-7; TRBD1 might be the D (5 bases). The CDR3 contains 14 residues. Germline values: CDR1 PRHDT, CDR2 FYEKMQ (reference sequence). V was trimmed by 2 bases and J by 4 bases, leaving 12 bases between them.

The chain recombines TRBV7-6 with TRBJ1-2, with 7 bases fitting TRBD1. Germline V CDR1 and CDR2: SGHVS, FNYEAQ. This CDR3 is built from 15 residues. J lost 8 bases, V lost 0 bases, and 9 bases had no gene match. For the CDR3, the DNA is TGTGCCAGCAGCTTAGCCAGGACAGGTAGAGGAGGCTACACCTTC. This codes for CASSLARTGRGGYTF. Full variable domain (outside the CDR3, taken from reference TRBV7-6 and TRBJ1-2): GAGVSQSPRYKVTKRGQDVALRCDPISGHVSLYWYRQALGQGPEFLTYFNYEAQQDKSGLPNDRFSAERPEGSISTLTIQRTEQRDSAMYRCASSLARTGRGGYTFGSGTRLTVV.

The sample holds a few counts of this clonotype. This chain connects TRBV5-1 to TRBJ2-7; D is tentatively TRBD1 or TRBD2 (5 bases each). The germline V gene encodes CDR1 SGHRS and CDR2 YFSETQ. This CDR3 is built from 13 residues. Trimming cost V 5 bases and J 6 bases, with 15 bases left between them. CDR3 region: CASSGSGQSEQYF. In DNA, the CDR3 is TGCGCCAGCAGTGGGAGTGGACAATCCGAGCAGTACTTC.

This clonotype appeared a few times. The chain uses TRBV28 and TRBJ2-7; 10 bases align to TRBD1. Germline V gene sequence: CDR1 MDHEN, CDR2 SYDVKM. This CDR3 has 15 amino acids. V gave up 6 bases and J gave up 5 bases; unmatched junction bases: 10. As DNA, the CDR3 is TGTGCCAGCAGCATAGCCGGGACAGGGGCAGACGAGCAGTACTTC. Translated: CASSIAGTGADEQYF.

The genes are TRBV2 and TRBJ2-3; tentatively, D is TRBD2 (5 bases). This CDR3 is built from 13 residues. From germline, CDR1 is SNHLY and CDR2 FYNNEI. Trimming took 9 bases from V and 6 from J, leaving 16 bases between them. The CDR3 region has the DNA TGTGCCAGAAGACCACCTTCGGGGGATACGCAGTATTTT. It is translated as CARRPPSGDTQYF.

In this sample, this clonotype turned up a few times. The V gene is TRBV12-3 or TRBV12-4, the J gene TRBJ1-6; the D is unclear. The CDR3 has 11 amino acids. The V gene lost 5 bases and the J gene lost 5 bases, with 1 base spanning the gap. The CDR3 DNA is TGTGCCAGCAGTGATAATTCACCCCTCCACTTT. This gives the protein CASSDNSPLHF.

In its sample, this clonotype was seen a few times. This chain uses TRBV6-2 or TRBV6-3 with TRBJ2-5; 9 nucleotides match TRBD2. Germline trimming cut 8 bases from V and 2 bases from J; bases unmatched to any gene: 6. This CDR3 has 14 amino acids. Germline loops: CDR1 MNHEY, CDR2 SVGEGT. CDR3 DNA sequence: TGTGCCAGCCTTCTAGCGGGGTGGCAAGAGACCCAGTACTTC. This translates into CASLLAGWQETQYF.

CDR3 coding DNA: TGTGCCAGCAGCCAAGATCTTTGGAGGCGGGGACGCTCTGGGGCCAACGTCCTGACTTTC. It specifies CASSQDLWRRGRSGANVLTF. The rearrangement uses TRBV14 and TRBJ2-6; D perhaps matches TRBD2 (6 bases). V lost 0 bases and J lost 0, with 18 bases in between. This CDR3 region has 20 residues. The V gene's germline CDR1 is SGHDN and CDR2 FVKESK.

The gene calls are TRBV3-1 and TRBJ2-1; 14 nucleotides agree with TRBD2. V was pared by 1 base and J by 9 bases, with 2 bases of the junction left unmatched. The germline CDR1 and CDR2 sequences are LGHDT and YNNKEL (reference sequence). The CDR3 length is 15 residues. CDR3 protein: CASSQVGTSGGEQFF. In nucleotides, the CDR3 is TGTGCCAGCAGCCAAGTAGGGACTAGCGGGGGTGAGCAGTTCTTC.

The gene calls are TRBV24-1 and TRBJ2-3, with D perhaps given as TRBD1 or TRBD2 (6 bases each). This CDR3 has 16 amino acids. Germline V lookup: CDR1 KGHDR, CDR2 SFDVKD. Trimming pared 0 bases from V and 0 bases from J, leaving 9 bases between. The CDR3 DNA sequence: TGTGCCACCAGTGATTTGAGGGGGACTAGCACAGATACGCAGTATTTT. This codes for CATSDLRGTSTDTQYF.

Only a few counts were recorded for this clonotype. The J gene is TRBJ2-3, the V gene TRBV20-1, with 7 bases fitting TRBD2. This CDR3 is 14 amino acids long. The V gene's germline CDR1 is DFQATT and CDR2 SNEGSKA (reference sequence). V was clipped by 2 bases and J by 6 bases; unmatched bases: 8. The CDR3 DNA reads TGCAGTGCTAGAAGTATGGGAGGGGTGGATACGCAGTATTTT. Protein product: CSARSMGGVDTQYF.

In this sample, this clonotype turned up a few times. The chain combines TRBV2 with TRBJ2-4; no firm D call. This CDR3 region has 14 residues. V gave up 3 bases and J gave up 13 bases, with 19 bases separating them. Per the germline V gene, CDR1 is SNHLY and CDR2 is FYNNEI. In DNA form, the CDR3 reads TGTGCCAGCAGTGATTCACAATCGACATTGGAGCAGTACTTC. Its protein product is CASSDSQSTLEQYF.

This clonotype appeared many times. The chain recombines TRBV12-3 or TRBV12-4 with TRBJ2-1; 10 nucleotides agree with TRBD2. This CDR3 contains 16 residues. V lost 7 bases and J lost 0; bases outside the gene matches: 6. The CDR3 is CASNLAGDPSYNEQFF. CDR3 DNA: TGTGCCAGCAACCTAGCGGGGGACCCCTCCTACAATGAGCAGTTCTTC.

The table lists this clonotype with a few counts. This CDR3 is CSAREAGRGDQETQYF. The CDR3 DNA reads as TGCAGTGCTAGGGAGGCGGGGCGGGGGGACCAAGAGACCCAGTACTTC. This chain links TRBV20-1 with TRBJ2-5, with 8 bases that match TRBD2. Germline V gives CDR1 DFQATT, CDR2 SNEGSKA (reference sequence). This CDR3 region has 16 residues. The junction had 9 bases not matched to a gene; V was cut back by 3 bases and J by 0 bases.

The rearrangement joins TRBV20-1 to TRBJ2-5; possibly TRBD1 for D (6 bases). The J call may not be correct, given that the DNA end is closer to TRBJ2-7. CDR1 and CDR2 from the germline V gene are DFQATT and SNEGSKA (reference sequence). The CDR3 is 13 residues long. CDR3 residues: CSAPGRGPYEQYF. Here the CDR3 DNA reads TGCAGTGCCCCGGGCAGGGGCCCCTACGAGCAGTACTTC.

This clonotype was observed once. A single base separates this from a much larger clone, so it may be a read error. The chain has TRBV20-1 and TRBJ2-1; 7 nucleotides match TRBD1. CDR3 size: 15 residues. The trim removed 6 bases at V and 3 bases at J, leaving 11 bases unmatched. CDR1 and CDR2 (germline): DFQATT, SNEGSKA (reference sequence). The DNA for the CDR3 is TGCAGTGCAACCACAGGGGCCCAACACTACAATGAGCAGTTCTTC. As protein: CSATTGAQHYNEQFF.

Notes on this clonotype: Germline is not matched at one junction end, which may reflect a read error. In DNA, the CDR3 is TGTACCATCAGACGGCAGGACACTATGAACACTGAAGCTTTCTTT. Translating it yields CTIRRQDTMNTEAFF. The chain uses TRBV10-3 and TRBJ1-1, with D maybe TRBD1 (5 bases). The germline V gene encodes CDR1 ENHRY and CDR2 SYGVKD. This CDR3 is built from 15 residues.

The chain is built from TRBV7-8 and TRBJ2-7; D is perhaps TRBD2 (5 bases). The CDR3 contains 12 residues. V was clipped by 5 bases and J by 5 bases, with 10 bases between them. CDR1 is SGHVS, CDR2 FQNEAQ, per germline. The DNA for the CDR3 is TGTGCCAGCAGCCACGGGAACGACGAGCAGTACTTC. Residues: CASSHGNDEQYF.

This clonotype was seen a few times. The CDR3 is CASPQTTAYEQYF. CDR3 in DNA: TGTGCCAGCCCGCAAACGACGGCGTACGAGCAGTACTTC. The chain employs TRBV6-6 and TRBJ2-7; unclear D gene. CDR3 length: 13 amino acids. Germline V gives CDR1 MNHNY, CDR2 SVGAGI (reference sequence). V lost 8 bases and J lost 4, with 15 bases in between.

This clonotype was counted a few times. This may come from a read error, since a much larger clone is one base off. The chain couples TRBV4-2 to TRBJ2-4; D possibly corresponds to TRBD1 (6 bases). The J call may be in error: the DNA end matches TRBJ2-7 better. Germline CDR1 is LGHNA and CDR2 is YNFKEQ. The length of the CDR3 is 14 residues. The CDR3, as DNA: TGTGCCAGCAGCCCCCGGGACATCACCTACGAGCAGTACTTC. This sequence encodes CASSPRDITYEQYF.

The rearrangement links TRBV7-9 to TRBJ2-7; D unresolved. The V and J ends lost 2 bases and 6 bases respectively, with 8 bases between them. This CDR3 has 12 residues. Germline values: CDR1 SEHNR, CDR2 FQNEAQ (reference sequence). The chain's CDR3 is CASSLMPPEQYF. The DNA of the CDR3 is TGTGCCAGCAGCTTAATGCCTCCCGAGCAGTACTTC.

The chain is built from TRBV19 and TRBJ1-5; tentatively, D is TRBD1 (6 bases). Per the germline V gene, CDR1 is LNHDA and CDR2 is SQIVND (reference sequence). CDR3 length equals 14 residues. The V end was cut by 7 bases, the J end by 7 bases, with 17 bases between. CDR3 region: CASTARGARQPQHF. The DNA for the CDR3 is TGTGCCAGTACCGCTAGGGGGGCCCGGCAGCCCCAGCATTTT.

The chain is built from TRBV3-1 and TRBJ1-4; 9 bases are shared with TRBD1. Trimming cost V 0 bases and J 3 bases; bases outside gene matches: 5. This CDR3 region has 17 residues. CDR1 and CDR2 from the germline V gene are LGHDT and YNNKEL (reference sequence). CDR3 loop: CASSQEGTGYPNEKLFF. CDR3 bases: TGTGCCAGCAGCCAAGAAGGGACAGGGTACCCTAATGAAAAACTGTTTTTT.